This T cell receptor (beta chain) stems from a study of vaccination effects on CD4 cells after COVID-19. A remark on this clone: Its antigen is currently unknown.

Clones were sequenced by immunoSEQ multiplex PCR, and TCRdb holds only the in-frame ones, with some missing. The sample contains 13,000 to 15,000 clones, approximately 70% of which appear only once. Sequencing followed a ViraFEST assay step that expanded antigen-specific CD4+ T cells with viral peptide pools. Isolating CD4+ T cells followed approximately ten days of culture. Participants were vaccinated with two doses of either the BNT162b2 or mRNA-1273 vaccine. The culture medium for 1.5 million to 2.5 million PBMC per well included 8.5 to 10 IU/ml IL-2 and 8.5 to 10 ug/ml peptides. Fresh IL-2-containing medium replaced half the medium on days 3 and 7. The CDR3 extends over 13 amino acids. Germline CDR1 and CDR2: MNHEY and SMNVEV (reference sequence). The ends were cut back, 1 base at V and 1 base at J, with 4 bases in the middle.

The rearrangement links TRBV27 to TRBJ1-1; D not resolved. This specimen consisted of CD4+ T cells from PBMCs cultured with HCoV-NL63 spike peptides, obtained after COVID-19 vaccination. This clonotype was sampled from a human donor who received a COVID-19 vaccine. CDR3 residues: CASSLFRNTEAFF. DNA of the CDR3: TGTGCCAGCAGTTTATTCAGGAACACTGAAGCTTTCTTT.